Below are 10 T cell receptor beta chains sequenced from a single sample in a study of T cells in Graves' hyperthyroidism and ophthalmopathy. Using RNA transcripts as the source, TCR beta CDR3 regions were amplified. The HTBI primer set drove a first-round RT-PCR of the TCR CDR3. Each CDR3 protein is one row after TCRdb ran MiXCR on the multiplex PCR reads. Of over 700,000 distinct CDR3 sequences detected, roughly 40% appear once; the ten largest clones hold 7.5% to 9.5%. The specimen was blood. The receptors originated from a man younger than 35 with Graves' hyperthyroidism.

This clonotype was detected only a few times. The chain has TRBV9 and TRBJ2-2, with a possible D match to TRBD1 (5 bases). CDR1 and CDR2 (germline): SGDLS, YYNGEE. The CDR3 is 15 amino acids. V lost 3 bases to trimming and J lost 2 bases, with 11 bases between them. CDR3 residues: CASSAVDRNTGELFF. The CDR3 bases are TGTGCCAGCAGCGCCGTTGACAGAAACACCGGGGAGCTGTTTTTT.

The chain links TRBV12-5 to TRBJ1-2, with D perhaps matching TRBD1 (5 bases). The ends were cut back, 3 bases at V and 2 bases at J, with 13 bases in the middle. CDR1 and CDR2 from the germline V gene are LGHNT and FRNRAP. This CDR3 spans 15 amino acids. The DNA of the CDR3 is TGTGCTAGTGGTTTTCCAAGGGGACTAAACTATGGCTACACCTTC. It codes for CASGFPRGLNYGYTF.

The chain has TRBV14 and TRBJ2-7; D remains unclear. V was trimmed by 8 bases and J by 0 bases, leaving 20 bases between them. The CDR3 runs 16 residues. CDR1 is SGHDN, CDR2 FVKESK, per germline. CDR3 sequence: CASRRRSERSSYEQYF. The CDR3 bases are TGTGCCAGCCGTCGGAGAAGCGAGAGGTCCTCCTACGAGCAGTACTTC.

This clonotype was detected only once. CDR3 region: CASSQDRGQGNTEAFF. In DNA, the CDR3 is TGTGCCAGCAGCCAAGATAGAGGACAGGGAAACACTGAAGCTTTCTTT. This chain connects TRBV7-2 to TRBJ1-1, with TRBD1 matching 8 bases. The CDR3 length is 16 residues. Trimming at V came to 5 bases and at J to 2 bases, leaving 10 bases not matched to a gene. CDR1 is SGHTA and CDR2 is FQGNSA in the germline V gene.

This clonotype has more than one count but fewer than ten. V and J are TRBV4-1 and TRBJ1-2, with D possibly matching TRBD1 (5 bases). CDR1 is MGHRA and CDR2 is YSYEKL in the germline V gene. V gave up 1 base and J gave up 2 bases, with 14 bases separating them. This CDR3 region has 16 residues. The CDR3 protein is CASSQGATRGNYGYTF. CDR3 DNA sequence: TGCGCCAGCAGCCAAGGGGCAACTCGGGGGAACTATGGCTACACCTTC.

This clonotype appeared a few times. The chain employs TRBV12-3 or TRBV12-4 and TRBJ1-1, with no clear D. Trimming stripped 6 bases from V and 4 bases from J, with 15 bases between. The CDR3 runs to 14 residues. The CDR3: CASSPLQHSTEAFF. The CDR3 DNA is TGTGCCAGCAGCCCCTTACAGCATTCCACTGAAGCTTTCTTT.

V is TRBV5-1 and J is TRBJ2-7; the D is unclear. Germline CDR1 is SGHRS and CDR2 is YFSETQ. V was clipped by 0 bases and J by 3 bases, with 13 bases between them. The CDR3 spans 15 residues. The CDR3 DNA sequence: TGCGCCAGCAGCTTGGAGGGTCCCCTCAGCTACGAGCAGTACTTC. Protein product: CASSLEGPLSYEQYF.

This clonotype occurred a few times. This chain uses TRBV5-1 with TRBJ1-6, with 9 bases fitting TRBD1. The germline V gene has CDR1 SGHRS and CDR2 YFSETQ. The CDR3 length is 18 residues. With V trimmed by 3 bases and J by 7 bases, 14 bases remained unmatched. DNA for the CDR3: TGCGCCAGCAGCTCGTCGTTGGGACAGGGCGGTGGGAATTCACCCCTCCACTTT. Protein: CASSSSLGQGGGNSPLHF.

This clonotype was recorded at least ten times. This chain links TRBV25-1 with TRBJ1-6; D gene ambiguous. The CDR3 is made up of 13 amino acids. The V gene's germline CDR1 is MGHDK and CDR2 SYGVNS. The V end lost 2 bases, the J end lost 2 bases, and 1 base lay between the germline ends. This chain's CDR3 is CASSEAYNSPLHF. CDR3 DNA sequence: TGTGCCAGCAGTGAAGCCTATAATTCACCCCTCCACTTT. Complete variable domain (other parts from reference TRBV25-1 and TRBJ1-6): EADIYQTPRYLVIGTGKKITLECSQTMGHDKMYWYQQDPGMELHLIHYSYGVNSTEKGDLSSESTVSRIRTEHFPLTLESARPSHTSQYLCASSEAYNSPLHFGNGTRLTVT.

CDR3 in amino acids: CSASTTNEKLFF. CDR3 nucleotide sequence: TGCAGTGCTAGCACAACTAATGAAAAACTGTTTTTT. The chain couples TRBV20-1 to TRBJ1-4; D unresolved. The germline CDR1 and CDR2 sequences are DFQATT and SNEGSKA (reference sequence). V lost 3 bases and J lost 0, with 2 bases in between. The CDR3 runs 12 residues.